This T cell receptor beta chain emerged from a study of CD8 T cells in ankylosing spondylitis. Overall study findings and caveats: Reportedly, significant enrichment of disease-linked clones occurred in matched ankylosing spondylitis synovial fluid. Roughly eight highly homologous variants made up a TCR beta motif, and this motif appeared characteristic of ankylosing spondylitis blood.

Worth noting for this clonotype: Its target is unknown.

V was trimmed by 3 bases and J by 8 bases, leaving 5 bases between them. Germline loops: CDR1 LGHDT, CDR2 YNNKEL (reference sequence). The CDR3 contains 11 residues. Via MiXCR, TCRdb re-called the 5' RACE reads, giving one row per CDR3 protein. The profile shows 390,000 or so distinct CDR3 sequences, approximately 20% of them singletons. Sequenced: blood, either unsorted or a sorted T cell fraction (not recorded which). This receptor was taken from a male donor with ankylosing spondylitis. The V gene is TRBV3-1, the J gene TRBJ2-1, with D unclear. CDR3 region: CASSQIYEQFF. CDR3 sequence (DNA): TGTGCCAGCAGCCAGATCTATGAGCAGTTCTTC.